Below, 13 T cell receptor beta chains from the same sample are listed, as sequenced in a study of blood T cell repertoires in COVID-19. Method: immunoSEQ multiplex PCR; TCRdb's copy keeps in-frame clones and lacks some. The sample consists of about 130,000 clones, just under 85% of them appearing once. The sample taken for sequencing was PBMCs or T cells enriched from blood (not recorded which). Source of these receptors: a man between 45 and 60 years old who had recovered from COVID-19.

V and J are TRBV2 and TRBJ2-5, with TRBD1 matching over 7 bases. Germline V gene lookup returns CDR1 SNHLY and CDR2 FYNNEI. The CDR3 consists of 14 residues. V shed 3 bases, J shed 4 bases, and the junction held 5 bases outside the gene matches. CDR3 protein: CASSEGQRGETQYF. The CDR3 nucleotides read TGTGCCAGCAGTGAGGGACAGAGGGGAGAGACCCAGTACTTC.

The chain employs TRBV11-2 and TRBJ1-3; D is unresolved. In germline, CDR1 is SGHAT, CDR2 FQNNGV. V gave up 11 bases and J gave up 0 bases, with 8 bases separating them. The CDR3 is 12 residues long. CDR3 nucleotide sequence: TGTGCCTGGAGAGCCTCTGGAAACACCATATATTTT. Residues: CAWRASGNTIYF.

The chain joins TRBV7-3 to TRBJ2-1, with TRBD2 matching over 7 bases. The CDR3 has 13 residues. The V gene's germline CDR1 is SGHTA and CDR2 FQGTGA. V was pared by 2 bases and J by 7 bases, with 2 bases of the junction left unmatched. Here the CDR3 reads CASSLQGGNEQFF. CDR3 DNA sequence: TGTGCCAGCAGCTTACAGGGAGGGAATGAGCAGTTCTTC.

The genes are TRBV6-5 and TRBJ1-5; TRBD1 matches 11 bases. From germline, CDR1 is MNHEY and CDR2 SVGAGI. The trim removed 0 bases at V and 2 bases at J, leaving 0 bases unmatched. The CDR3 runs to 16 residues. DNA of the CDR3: TGTGCCAGCAGTTACTCGGGACAGGGGGGCAATCAGCCCCAGCATTTT. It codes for CASSYSGQGGNQPQHF.

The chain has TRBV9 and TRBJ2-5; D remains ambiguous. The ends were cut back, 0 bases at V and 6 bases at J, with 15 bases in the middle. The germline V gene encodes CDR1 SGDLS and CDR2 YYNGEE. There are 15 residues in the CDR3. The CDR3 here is CASSVEAAAEQTQYF. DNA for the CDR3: TGTGCCAGCAGCGTAGAGGCGGCGGCAGAGCAGACCCAGTACTTC.

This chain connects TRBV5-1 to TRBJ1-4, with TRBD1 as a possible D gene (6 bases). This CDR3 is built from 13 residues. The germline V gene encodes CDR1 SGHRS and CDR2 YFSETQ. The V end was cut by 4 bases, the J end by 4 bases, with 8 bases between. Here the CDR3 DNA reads TGCGCCAGCAGCGTGGACAGTAATGAAAAACTGTTTTTT. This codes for CASSVDSNEKLFF.

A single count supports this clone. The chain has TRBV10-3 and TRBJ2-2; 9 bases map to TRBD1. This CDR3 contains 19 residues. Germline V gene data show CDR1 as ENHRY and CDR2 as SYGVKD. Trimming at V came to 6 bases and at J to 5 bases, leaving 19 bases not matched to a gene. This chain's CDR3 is CAIRGLTGQTGGGTGELFF. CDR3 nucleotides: TGTGCCATCAGAGGGCTTACAGGACAGACAGGGGGAGGAACCGGGGAGCTGTTTTTT.

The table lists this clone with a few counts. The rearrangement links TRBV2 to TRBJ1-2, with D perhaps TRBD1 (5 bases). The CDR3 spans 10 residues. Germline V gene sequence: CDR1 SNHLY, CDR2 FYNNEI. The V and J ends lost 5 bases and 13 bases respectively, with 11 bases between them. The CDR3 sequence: CASSWGDPTF. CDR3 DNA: TGTGCCAGCAGTTGGGGGGATCCCACCTTC.

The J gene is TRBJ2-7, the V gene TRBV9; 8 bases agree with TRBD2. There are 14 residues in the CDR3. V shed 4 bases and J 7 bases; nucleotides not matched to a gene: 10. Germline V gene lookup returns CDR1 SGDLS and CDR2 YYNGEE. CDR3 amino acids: CASSPSGTREEQYF. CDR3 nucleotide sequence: TGTGCCAGCAGCCCCTCCGGGACTAGAGAAGAGCAGTACTTC.

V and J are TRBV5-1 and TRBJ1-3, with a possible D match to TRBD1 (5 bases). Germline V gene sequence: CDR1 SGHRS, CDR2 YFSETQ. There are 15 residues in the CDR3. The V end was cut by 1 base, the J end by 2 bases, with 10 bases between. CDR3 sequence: CASSLWTPTGNTIYF. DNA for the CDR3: TGCGCCAGCAGCTTGTGGACACCGACTGGAAACACCATATATTTT.

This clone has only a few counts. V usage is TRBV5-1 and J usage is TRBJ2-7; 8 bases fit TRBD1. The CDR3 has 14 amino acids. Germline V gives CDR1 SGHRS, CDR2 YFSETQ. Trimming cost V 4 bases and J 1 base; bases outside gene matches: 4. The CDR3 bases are TGCGCCAGCAGCGGGGACAGGTTATCCTACGAGCAGTACTTC. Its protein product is CASSGDRLSYEQYF.

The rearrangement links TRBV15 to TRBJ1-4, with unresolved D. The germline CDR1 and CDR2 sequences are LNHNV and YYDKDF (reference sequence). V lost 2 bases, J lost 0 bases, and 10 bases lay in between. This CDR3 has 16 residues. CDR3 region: CATSRLVIATNEKLFF. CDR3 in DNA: TGTGCCACCAGCAGATTAGTAATCGCAACTAATGAAAAACTGTTTTTT.

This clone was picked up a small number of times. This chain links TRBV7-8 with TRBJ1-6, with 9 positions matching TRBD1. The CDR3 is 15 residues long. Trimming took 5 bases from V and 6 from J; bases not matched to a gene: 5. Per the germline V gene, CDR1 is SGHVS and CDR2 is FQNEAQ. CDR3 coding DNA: TGTGCCAGCAGCCTGGCGGGACAGGGTAATTCACCCCTCCACTTT. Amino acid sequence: CASSLAGQGNSPLHF. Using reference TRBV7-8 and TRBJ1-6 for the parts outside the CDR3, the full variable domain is GAGVSQSPRYKVAKRGQDVALRCDPISGHVSLFWYQQALGQGPEFLTYFQNEAQLDKSGLPSDRFFAERPEGSVSTLKIQRTQQEDSAVYLCASSLAGQGNSPLHFGNGTRLTVT.